The clone carrying this T cell receptor (beta chain) was recorded once. The data belong to a study of OX40 agonist ivuxolimab in advanced cancers. Study summary: The group had a mean age of about 64 years, ranged from about 20 to 90, and was around 82% male.

The CDR3 totals 14 residues. Trimming cost V 4 bases and J 5 bases, with 15 bases left between them. CDR1 MNHEY and CDR2 SMNVEV come from the germline V gene (reference sequence). Method: immunoSEQ multiplex PCR; TCRdb's copy keeps in-frame clones and lacks some. The table includes 45,000 to 65,000 clones, 88% detected once. The gene calls are TRBV27 and TRBJ2-7; D unclear. The source is an adult with an advanced solid tumor such as melanoma, head and neck, liver or kidney cancer. Source: CD4+ or CD8+ T cells sorted from blood, taken in a trial of the OX40 agonist ivuxolimab. The CDR3 bases are TGTGCCAGCAGTTGGGCCGGAGTGCTGGACGAGCAGTACTTC. Protein product: CASSWAGVLDEQYF.